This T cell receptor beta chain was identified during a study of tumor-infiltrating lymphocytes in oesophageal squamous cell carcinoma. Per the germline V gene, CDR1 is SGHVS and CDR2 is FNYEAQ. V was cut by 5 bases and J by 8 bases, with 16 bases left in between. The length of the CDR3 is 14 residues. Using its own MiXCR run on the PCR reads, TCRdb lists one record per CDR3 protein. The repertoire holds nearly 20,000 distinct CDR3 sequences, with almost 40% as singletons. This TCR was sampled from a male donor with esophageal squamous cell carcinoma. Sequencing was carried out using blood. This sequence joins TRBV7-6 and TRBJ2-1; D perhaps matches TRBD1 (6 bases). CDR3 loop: CASSPRGGGDEQFF. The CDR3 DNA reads TGTGCCAGCAGCCCCAGGGGTGGGGGTGATGAGCAGTTCTTC.